The entry below gives a single TCR beta chain sequence along with its context. This clonotype has ten or more counts. What antigen it recognizes has not been identified. One base away there is no much larger clone; base qualities are not given. These data originate in a study of T cell repertoires in cytomegalovirus infection (dated by TCRdb to the late 2010s). Context from the whole study: Donor HLA type was relevant to the analysis, as public TCR beta signatures indicated carriage of CMV infection together with the matching HLA type. The paper as a whole reports these results and caveats: Carriers of CMV infection plus the relevant HLA type were discriminated by the cumulative frequency of public TCR beta family members in the study cohort and in an independent roughly 340-donor cohort. In the ex vivo response, HLA-C-restricted CMV-specific TCR beta clonotypes were dominant, and in two of eight donors the single most frequent clonotype came from this HLA-C-restricted group.

Trimming leaves V shorter by 6 bases and J shorter by 7 bases, with the junction holding 8 bases beyond the gene matches. The CDR3 runs 13 residues from the cysteine to the phenylalanine. Just the 39-base CDR3 DNA is kept, in frame starting at base 1. Per the germline V gene, LGHNT is the CDR1 and FRNRAP is the CDR2. The run used an Illumina HiSeq 1500. Using fastp at Q25 and MiXCR, TCRdb reprocessed the public reads and kept productive beta chains. Each entry is one CDR3 protein sequence, shown with its most common DNA and genes. This sample holds about 360,000 distinct CDR3 sequences; 15% to 20% were observed only once. The biggest ten clones account for under 9% of the sample.

The receptor's source is a human donor in good health (CMV status not recorded). Some clones in this sample may be carry-over from other donors' samples. Sequenced input: PBMCs. The chain couples TRBV12-5 to TRBJ1-2, and TRBD1 aligns with 7 junction nucleotides. The CDR3 amino acid sequence is: CASGWGQLTGYTF. The bases are TGTGCTAGTGGCTGGGGACAGCTGACTGGCTACACCTTC.